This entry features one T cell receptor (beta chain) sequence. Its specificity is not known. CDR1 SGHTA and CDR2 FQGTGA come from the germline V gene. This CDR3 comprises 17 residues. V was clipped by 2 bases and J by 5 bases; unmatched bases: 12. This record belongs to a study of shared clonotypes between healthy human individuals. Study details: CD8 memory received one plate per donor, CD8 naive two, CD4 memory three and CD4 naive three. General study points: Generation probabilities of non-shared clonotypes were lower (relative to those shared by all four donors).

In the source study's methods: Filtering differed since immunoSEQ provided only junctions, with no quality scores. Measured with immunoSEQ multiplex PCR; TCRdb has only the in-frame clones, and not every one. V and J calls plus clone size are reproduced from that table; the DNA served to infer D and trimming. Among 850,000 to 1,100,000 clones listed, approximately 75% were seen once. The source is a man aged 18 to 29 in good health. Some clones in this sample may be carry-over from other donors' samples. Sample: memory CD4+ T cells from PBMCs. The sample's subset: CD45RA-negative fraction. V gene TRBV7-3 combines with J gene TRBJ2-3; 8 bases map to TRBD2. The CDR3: CASSLGPAGAGLDTQYF. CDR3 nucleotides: TGTGCCAGCAGCTTAGGGCCAGCGGGAGCGGGATTAGATACGCAGTATTTT.